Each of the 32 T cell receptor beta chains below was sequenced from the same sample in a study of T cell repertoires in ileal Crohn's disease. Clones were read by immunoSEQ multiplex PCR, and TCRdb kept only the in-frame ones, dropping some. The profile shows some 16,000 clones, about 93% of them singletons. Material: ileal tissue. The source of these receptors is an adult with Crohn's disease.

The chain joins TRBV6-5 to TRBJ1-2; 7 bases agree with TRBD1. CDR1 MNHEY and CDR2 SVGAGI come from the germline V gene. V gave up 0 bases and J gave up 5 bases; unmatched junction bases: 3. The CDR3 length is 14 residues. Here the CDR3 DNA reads TGTGCCAGCAGTTACTCGAAACAGGGGTATGGCTACACCTTC. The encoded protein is CASSYSKQGYGYTF.

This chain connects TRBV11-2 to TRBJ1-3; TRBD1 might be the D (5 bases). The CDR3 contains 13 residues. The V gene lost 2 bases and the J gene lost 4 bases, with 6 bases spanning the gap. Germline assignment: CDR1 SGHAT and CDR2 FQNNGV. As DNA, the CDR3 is TGTGCCAGCAGCTTATCAGGGGGAAACACCATATATTTT. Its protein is CASSLSGGNTIYF.

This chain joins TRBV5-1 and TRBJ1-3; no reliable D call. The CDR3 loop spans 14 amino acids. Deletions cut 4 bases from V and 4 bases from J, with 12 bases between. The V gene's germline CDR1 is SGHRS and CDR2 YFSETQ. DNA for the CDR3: TGCGCCAGCAGCGGAGGAGGGAGCGGAAACACCATATATTTT. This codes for CASSGGGSGNTIYF.

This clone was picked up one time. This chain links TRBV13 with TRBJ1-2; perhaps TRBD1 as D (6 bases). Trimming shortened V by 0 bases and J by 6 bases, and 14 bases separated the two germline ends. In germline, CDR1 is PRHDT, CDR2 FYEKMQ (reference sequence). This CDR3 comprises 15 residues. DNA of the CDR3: TGTGCCAGCAGCTTAGGTGGAACAGGGTCGGATGGCTACACCTTC. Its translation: CASSLGGTGSDGYTF.

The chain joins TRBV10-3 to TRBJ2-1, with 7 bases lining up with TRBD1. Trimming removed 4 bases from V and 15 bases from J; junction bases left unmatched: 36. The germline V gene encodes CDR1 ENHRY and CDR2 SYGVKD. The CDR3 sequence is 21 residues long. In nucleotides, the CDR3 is TGTGCCATCAGTGGAGGTTTGGACGAACTTGGTACCCTACAGGGGTTCAGGTTTCCGTTCTTC. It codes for CAISGGLDELGTLQGFRFPFF.

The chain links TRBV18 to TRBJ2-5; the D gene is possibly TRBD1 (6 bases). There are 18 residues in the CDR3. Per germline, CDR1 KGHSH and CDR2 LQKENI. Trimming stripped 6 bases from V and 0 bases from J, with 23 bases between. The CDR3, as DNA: TGTGCCAGCTCCCGACGGACAGTGCAAAGGGGGTACCAAGAGACCCAGTACTTC. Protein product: CASSRRTVQRGYQETQYF.

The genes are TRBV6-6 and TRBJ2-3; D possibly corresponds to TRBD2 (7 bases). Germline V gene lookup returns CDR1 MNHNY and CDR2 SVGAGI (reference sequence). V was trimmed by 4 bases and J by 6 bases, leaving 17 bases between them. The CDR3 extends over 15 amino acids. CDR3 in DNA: TGTGCCAGCAGTTTTAGGGGGGGCAATCTTGATACGCAGTATTTT. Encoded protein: CASSFRGGNLDTQYF.

The CDR3 coding sequence is TGTGCCAGCTCCCCCGGGACAGGGGTCCCTGGGGCCAACGTCCTGACTTTC. Protein product: CASSPGTGVPGANVLTF. The chain uses TRBV19 and TRBJ2-6; 10 bases line up with TRBD1. Losses at the gene ends were 9 bases for V and 2 bases for J; bases not matched to a gene: 10. This CDR3 has 17 amino acids. Germline CDR1 and CDR2: LNHDA and SQIVND (reference sequence).

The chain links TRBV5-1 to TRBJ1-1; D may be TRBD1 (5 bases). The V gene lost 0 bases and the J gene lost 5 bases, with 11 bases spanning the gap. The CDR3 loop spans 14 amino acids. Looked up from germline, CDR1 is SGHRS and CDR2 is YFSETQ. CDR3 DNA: TGCGCCAGCAGCTTGGCCGGGGGAAGGACTGAAGCTTTCTTT. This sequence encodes CASSLAGGRTEAFF.

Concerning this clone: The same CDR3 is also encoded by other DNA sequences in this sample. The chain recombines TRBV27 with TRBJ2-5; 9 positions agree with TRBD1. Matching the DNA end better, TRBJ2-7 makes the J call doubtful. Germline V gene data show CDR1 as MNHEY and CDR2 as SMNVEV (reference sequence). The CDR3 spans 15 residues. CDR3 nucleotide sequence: TGTGCCAGCAGTTTATTGGGACAGGGTTCCTACGAGCAGTACTTC. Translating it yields CASSLLGQGSYEQYF.

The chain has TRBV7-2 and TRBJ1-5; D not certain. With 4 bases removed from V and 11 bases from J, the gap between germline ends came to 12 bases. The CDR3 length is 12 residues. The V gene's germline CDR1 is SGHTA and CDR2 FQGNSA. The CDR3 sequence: CASSSELGAQHF. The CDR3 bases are TGTGCCAGCAGCTCCGAACTCGGGGCCCAGCATTTT.

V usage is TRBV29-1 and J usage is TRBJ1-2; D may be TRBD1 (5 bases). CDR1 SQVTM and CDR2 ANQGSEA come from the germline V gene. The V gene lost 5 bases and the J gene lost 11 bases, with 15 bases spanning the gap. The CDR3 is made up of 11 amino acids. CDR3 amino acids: CSVSLGPRYTF. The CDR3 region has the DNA TGCAGCGTTTCCCTGGGGCCCAGGTACACCTTC. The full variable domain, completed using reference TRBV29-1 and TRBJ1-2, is SAVISQKPSRDICQRGTSLTIQCQVDSQVTMMFWYRQQPGQSLTLIATANQGSEATYESGFVIDKFPISRPNLTFSTLTVSNMSPEDSSIYLCSVSLGPRYTFGSGTRLTVV.

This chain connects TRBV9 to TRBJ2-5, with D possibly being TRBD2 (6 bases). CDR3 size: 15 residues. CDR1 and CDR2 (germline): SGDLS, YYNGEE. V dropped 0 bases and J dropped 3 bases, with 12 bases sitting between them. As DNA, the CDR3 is TGTGCCAGCAGCGTAGTAGGAGGGGTCAAAGAGACCCAGTACTTC. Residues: CASSVVGGVKETQYF.

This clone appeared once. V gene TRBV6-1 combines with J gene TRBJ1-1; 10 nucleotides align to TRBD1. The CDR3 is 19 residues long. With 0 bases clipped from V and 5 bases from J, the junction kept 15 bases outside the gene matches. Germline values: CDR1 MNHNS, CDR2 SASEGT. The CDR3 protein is CASSEATLGVDRGRTEAFF. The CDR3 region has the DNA TGTGCCAGCAGTGAAGCTACCCTCGGGGTTGACAGGGGGCGTACTGAAGCTTTCTTT.

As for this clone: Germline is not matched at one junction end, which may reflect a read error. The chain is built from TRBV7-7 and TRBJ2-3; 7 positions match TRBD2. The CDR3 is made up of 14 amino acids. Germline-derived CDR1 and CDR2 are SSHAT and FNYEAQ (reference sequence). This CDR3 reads CASSPGGSRDTQYF. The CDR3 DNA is TGTGCTAGCAGCCCCGGGGGGTCGAGAGATACGCAGTATTTT.

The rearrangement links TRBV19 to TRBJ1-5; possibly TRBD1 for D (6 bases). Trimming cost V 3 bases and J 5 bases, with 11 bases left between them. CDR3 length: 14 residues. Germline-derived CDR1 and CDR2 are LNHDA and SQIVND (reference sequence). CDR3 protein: CASSIGTLDQPQHF. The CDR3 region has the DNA TGTGCCAGTAGTATTGGGACACTAGATCAGCCCCAGCATTTT.

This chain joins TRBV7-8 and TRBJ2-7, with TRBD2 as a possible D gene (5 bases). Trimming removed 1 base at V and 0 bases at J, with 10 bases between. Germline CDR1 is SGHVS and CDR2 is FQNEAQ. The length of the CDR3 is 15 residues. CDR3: CASSLGTGSSYEQYF. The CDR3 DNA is TGTGCCAGCAGCTTAGGGACGGGGAGCTCCTACGAGCAGTACTTC.

The CDR3 DNA reads TGTGCCAGCAGCCTAGGTAGCACTGAAGCTTTCTTT. This gives the protein CASSLGSTEAFF. V and J are TRBV5-4 and TRBJ1-1, with D hard to call. Germline lookup yields CDR1 SGHNT and CDR2 YYREEE (reference sequence). V gave up 4 bases and J gave up 4 bases, with 8 bases separating them. This CDR3 has 12 residues.

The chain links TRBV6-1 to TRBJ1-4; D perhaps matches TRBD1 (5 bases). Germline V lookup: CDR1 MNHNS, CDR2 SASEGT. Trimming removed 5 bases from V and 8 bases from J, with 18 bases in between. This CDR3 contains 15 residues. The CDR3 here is CASSLNPQGREKLFF. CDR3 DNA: TGTGCCAGCAGTTTGAACCCCCAGGGAAGGGAAAAACTGTTTTTT.

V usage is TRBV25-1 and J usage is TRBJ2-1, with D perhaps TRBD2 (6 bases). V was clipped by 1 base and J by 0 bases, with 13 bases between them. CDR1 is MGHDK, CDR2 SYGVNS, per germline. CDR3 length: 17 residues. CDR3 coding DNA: TGTGCCAGCAGTGAATTCGGTGCGGGGAGCTCCTACAATGAGCAGTTCTTC. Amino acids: CASSEFGAGSSYNEQFF.

The CDR3 DNA sequence: TGTGCCAGCAGCTTAGAAGGGGCTGGGAATCAGCCCCAGCATTTT. This translates into CASSLEGAGNQPQHF. This sequence joins TRBV7-2 and TRBJ1-5, with a tentative D call TRBD1 (5 bases). Trimming cost V 1 base and J 4 bases, with 11 bases left between them. Germline V gives CDR1 SGHTA, CDR2 FQGNSA. CDR3 length: 15 amino acids.

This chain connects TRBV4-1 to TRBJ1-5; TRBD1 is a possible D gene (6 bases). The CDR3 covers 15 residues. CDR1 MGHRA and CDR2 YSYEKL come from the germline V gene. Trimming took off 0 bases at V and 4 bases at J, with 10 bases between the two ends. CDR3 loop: CASSQEPGANQPQHF. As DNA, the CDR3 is TGCGCCAGCAGCCAAGAACCAGGGGCAAATCAGCCCCAGCATTTT.

CDR3 sequence reads: CASSFGTPPGSGANVLTF. The DNA of the CDR3 is TGCGCCAGCAGCTTCGGGACTCCCCCGGGGTCTGGGGCCAACGTCCTGACTTTC. The rearrangement joins TRBV5-1 to TRBJ2-6; possible D gene TRBD2, 6 bases. Germline V CDR1 and CDR2: SGHRS, YFSETQ. This CDR3 spans 18 amino acids. V lost 2 bases and J lost 1, with 16 bases in between.

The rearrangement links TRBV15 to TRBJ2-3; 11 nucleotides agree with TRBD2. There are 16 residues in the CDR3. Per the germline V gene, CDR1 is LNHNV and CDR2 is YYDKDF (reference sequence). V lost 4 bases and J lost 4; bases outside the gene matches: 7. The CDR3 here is CATSTDLAGGPDTQYF. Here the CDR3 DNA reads TGTGCCACCAGCACCGATCTAGCGGGGGGCCCAGATACGCAGTATTTT.

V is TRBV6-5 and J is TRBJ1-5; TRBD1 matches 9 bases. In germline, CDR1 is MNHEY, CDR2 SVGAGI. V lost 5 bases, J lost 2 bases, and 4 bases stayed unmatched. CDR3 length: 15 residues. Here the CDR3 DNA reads TGTGCCAGCAGTACGACAGGGGGAGGCAATCAGCCCCAGCATTTT. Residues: CASSTTGGGNQPQHF.

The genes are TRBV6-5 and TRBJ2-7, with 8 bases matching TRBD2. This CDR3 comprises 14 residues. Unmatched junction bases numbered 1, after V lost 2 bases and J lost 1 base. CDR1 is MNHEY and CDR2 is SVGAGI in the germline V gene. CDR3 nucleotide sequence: TGTGCCAGCAGTTACCGCGGGGGGTCCTACGAGCAGTACTTC. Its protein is CASSYRGGSYEQYF.

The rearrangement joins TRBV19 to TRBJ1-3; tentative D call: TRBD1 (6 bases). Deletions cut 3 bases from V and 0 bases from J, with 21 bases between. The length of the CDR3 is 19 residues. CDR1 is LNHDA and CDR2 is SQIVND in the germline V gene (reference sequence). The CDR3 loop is CASSIGQGLSPSSGNTIYF. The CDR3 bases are TGTGCCAGTAGTATCGGGCAGGGGCTTTCCCCGAGCTCTGGAAACACCATATATTTT.

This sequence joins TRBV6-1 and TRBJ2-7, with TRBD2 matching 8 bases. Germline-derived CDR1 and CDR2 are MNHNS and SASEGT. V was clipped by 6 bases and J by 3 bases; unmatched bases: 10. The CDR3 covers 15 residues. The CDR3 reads CASSDRLAGSYEQYF. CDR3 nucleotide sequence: TGTGCCAGCAGCGATAGATTAGCGGGGAGCTACGAGCAGTACTTC.

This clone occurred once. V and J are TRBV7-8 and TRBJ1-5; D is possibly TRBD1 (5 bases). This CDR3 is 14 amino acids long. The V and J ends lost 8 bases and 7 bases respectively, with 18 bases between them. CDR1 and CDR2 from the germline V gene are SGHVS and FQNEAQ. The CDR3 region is CASSRDRRDQPQHF. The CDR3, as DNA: TGTGCCAGCTCCAGGGACCGGAGGGACCAGCCCCAGCATTTT. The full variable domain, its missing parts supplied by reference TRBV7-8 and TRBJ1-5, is GAGVSQSPRYKVAKRGQDVALRCDPISGHVSLFWYQQALGQGPEFLTYFQNEAQLDKSGLPSDRFFAERPEGSVSTLKIQRTQQEDSAVYLCASSRDRRDQPQHFGDGTRLSIL.

Here the CDR3 reads CASSPQGGDEQFF. The CDR3 bases are TGTGCCAGCAGCCCACAAGGGGGGGACGAGCAGTTCTTC. This chain links TRBV7-3 with TRBJ2-1; tentatively, D is TRBD2 (7 bases). Between the trimmed V and J ends, which lost 5 bases and 10 bases, there was a span of 15 bases. Germline CDR1 reads SGHTA; CDR2 reads FQGTGA. The CDR3 has 13 residues.

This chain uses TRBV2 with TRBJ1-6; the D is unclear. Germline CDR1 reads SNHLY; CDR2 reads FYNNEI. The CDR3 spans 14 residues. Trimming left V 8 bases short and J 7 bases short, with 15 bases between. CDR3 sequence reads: CASFSSGMNSPLHF. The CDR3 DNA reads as TGTGCCAGCTTTTCATCGGGGATGAATTCACCCCTCCACTTT. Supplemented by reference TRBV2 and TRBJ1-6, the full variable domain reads EPEVTQTPSHQVTQMGQEVILRCVPISNHLYFYWYRQILGQKVEFLVSFYNNEISEKSEIFDDQFSVERPDGSNFTLKIRSTKLEDSAMYFCASFSSGMNSPLHFGNGTRLTVT.

The chain's CDR3 is CASSLRGQYVYEQYF. DNA for the CDR3: TGTGCCAGCAGTTTAAGGGGACAGTATGTCTACGAGCAGTACTTC. The chain joins TRBV28 to TRBJ2-5, with 7 bases matching TRBD1. Judging by the DNA end, TRBJ2-7 fits better; the J call may be wrong. Germline assignment: CDR1 MDHEN and CDR2 SYDVKM. The CDR3 loop spans 15 amino acids.